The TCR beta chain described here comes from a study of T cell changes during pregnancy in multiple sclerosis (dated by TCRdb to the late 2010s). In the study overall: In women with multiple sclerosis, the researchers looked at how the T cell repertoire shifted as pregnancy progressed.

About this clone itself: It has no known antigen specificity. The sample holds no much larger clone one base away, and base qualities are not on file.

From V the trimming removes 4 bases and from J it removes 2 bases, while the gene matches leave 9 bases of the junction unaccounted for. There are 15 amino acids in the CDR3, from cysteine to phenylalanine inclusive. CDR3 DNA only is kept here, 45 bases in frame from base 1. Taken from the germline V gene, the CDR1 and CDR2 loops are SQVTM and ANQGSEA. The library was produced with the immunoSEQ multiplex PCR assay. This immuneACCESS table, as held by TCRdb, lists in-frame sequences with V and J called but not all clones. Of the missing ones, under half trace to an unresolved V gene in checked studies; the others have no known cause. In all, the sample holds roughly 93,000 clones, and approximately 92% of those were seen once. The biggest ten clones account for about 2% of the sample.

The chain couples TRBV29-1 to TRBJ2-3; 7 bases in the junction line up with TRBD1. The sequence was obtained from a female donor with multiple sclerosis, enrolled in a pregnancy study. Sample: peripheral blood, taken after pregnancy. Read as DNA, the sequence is TGCAGCGTTGGGAAGGCAGGGGGATACACAGATACGCAGTATTTT. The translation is CSVGKAGGYTDTQYF.